This entry describes one TCR beta chain. The antigen it recognizes is unknown. Qualities for individual bases were not recorded, and no much larger clone is one base off. The roughly 37 donors, aged 6 to 90 years, were systemically healthy Caucasian individuals from Russia. Roughly 11 milliliters of peripheral blood were drawn from each donor into EDTA-treated Vacutainer tubes. Ficoll-Paque density-gradient centrifugation was used to isolate PBMCs, with at least 6 million per sample. Trizol reagent was used to extract total RNA from the PBMCs, yielding at least 6 micrograms per sample. For every donor, an aliquot of PBMCs went through flow cytometry to measure the percentages of naive CD45RAhigh/CD27high T cells. The library was generated by 5' RACE. Sequencing instrument: Illumina HiSeq 2500. A second PCR of roughly 7 to 11 cycles was run with a J-beta primer mix and a sample-barcoded 5' primer. A template-switch 5' adaptor carrying 12 random nucleotides introduced a unique molecular identifier onto each TCR beta cDNA molecule. Each sample yielded at least 2.5 million CDR3-containing paired-end reads. All of the RNA was converted into first-strand cDNA using the Mint cDNA synthesis kit, with a TRBC-specific oligonucleotide serving as the primer. After uracil-DNA glycosylase treatment, a first 18-cycle PCR used universal primers M1SS and BC2_uni_R on all cDNA. The study's own analysis went as follows. Each sample was normalized by randomly selecting 1 million high-quality reads, each carrying a distinct molecular identifier. Reads with shared molecular identifiers were discarded instead of being binned into consensus sequences. CDR3 identification, clonotype clustering and error correction used MiTCR with a Q25 quality threshold and the strictest error-elimination algorithm. A nonparametric unseen species model with Euler transformation was used to estimate a lower bound on total TCR beta diversity. The public reads were run again by TCRdb, first through fastp at Q25 and then through MiXCR, and only productive beta chains were kept. Rows matching on CDR3 protein sequence are summarized as one entry with the most common DNA and genes. Here the V and J calls rest on TCRdb's processing, not on the authors' analysis. Present in this sample are a few hundred thousand distinct CDR3 sequences, 52% of which were seen just once. The ten largest make up 45% to 55% of the sample.

The sample belongs to a study of blood T cells in healthy people across ages (dated by TCRdb to 2014 to 2015). At the level of the whole study: In model experiments, template switching captured roughly one uniquely barcoded TCR beta cDNA molecule for every two T cells. The study analyzed two additional independent replicas of 1 million unique cDNA reads from the same blood draw for two donors, one aged 18 to 30 and one aged 80 or older. The donors were divided into four age groups: young (average roughly 15 years), middle-aged (roughly 40), aged (about 56) and long-lived (about 90). The study measured age-related changes in TCR beta repertoire diversity using deep sequencing normalized with unique cDNA molecular identifiers. Donors of different ages were randomly distributed across sequencing lanes to avoid experimental bias.

General conclusions and limits of the study: Donor CMV infection status was unknown, potentially confounding age-related changes in expanded clonotypes. Conclusive comparison of naive and antigen-experienced compartments was prevented by the profiling of bulk unsorted PBMCs. Total diversity estimates from one million sequenced T cells were considered lower bounds and underestimates. Observed TCR beta diversity per million T cells fell roughly linearly with age, and a significant reduction was already apparent by age roughly 41. Compared with the aged group, the long-lived group had more naive CD4+ T cells, fewer expanded clones and increased TCR diversity, suggesting age selection. Observed TCR beta diversity correlated strongly with the percentage of naive T cells measured by flow cytometry.

Inclusive of the bounding cysteine and phenylalanine, the CDR3 is 16 residues long. Only CDR3 DNA remains: 48 bases, in frame from the first base. Between the V and J ends, shortened by 1 base and 3 bases respectively, the junction contains 14 bases. As encoded in the germline V gene, CDR1 is SGHVS while CDR2 is FNYEAQ. The sample comprised blood. This sequence was found in a man aged 60 to 69 in good health. The receptor chain draws on TRBV7-6 and TRBJ2-3; a tentative D call is TRBD2 (5 bases match). The CDR3 is CASSLVPRGRTDTQYF. The DNA sequence follows: TGTGCCAGCAGCTTAGTGCCCCGGGGTCGGACAGATACGCAGTATTTT.